This T cell receptor beta chain was found in a study of identical twins. Germline CDR1 and CDR2: ENHRY and SYGVKD. The CDR3 extends over 16 amino acids. Trimming shortened V by 3 bases and J by 2 bases, and 13 bases separated the two germline ends. A note on this clonotype: What it binds is not known.

Using its own MiXCR run on the 5' RACE reads, TCRdb lists one record per CDR3 protein. The table shows 450,000 or so distinct CDR3 sequences, with approximately 15% occurring only once. Study conclusions and caveats: Sequences that were beta out-of-frame showed weaker excess twin sharing. In monozygotic twins, models underestimated the sharing of out-of-frame TCR alpha.

These data were also reused for a study on yellow fever vaccine responses in identical twins. That report adds: Each twin's T cell response to the vaccine was reported to look partly convergent and partly personalized.

The source of this sequence is a woman between 18 and 30 years old in good health. The sample comprised CD4+ T cells sorted from blood. The chain has TRBV10-3 and TRBJ2-2; D gene uncertain. CDR3 DNA: TGTGCCATCAGTGAAAGGACGATGAGTAACACCGGGGAGCTGTTTTTT. Its protein is CAISERTMSNTGELFF.